This T cell receptor beta chain was found in a study of cytomegalovirus exposure and HLA in healthy donors. The PCR had 60 Vbeta and 13 Jbeta primers. The authors' processing: A follow-up analysis tallied about 88 million unique TCR beta chains, roughly 10 million shared. Clones were read by immunoSEQ multiplex PCR, and TCRdb kept only the in-frame ones, dropping some. V, J and clone size derive from that table, while D and trimming were established from the DNA sequence. The sample consists of more than 90,000 clones, over 70% of them appearing once. Trimming removed 4 bases at V and 4 bases at J, with 9 bases between. Germline CDR1 MNHNY, CDR2 SVGAGI (reference sequence). The CDR3 has 13 amino acids.

This chain links TRBV6-6 with TRBJ2-3, with D perhaps matching TRBD2 (5 bases). Input material: PBMCs. The sequence came from a woman between 45 and 65 years old in good health and CMV-seropositive. This chain's CDR3 is CASSFGNSDTQYF. In DNA form, the CDR3 reads TGTGCCAGCAGTTTCGGGAATTCAGATACGCAGTATTTT.